These T cell receptor beta chains were read from a single sample in a study of blood T cell repertoires in COVID-19. The assay was immunoSEQ multiplex PCR, and TCRdb's table has in-frame clones only and misses some. The sample consists of roughly 24,000 clones, about 91% of them appearing once. The sample taken for sequencing was peripheral blood. These receptors were taken from a human donor in a cohort sampled during active COVID-19. Both conserved end residues are part of each CDR3. A D gene is named only where the DNA matches it firmly. Where a row states a size, it is once, few, many or the class of an expanded clone; other rows omit it.

>TRBV3-1/TRBV3-2|-|15|-|TRBJ1-2
CASSRDRFSNYGYTF
TGTGCCAGCAGCCGAGACAGGTTCTCAAACTATGGCTACACCTTC
>TRBV13|-|15|TRBD1|TRBJ1-2
CASSPRTGLNYGYTF
TGTGCCAGCAGCCCCAGGACAGGGCTGAACTATGGCTACACCTTC
>TRBV5-1|once|15|TRBD2|TRBJ2-3
CASSPTSGGTDTQYF
TGCGCCAGCAGCCCAACTAGCGGGGGCACAGATACGCAGTATTTT
>TRBV25-1|-|15|-|TRBJ1-2
CASSEAGLRVGGYTF
TGTGCCAGCAGTGAAGCGGGGTTGAGAGTGGGTGGCTACACCTTC
>TRBV4-1|-|18|TRBD2|TRBJ2-3
CASSQAALAGGQSDTQYF
TGCGCCAGCAGCCAAGCGGCCCTAGCGGGGGGGCAATCAGATACGCAGTATTTT
>TRBV6-2/TRBV6-3|-|16|-|TRBJ2-3
CASSYGLAASTDTQYF
TGTGCCAGCAGTTACGGCTTAGCGGCTAGCACAGATACGCAGTATTTT
>TRBV5-4|-|14|-|TRBJ2-4
CASSLRQGRGIQYF
TGTGCCAGCAGCTTGAGGCAGGGGAGGGGCATTCAGTACTTC
>TRBV29-1|-|15|-|TRBJ1-2
CSVVRPLGLNYGYTF
TGCAGCGTTGTTAGGCCACTGGGACTCAACTATGGCTACACCTTC
>TRBV21-1|-|16|-|TRBJ2-7
CASSKLFRDRAYEQYF
TGTGCCAGCAGCAAACTTTTTAGGGACAGAGCCTACGAGCAGTACTTC
>TRBV6-2/TRBV6-3|-|17|TRBD1|TRBJ1-1
CASSTHPGTGVGTEAFF
TGTGCCAGCAGTACACATCCCGGGACAGGGGTGGGCACTGAAGCTTTCTTT
>TRBV5-1|-|13|TRBD1|TRBJ2-7
CASSRDSLYEQYF
TGCGCCAGCAGCCGGGACAGCCTTTACGAGCAGTACTTC
>TRBV19|-|13|TRBD2|TRBJ2-1
CASKLAGNNEQFF
TGTGCCAGTAAACTAGCGGGGAACAATGAGCAGTTCTTC
>TRBV6-5|-|14|TRBD2|TRBJ2-5
CASKASGGWETQYF
TGTGCCAGCAAAGCTAGCGGGGGCTGGGAGACCCAGTACTTC
>TRBV27|-|15|TRBD1|TRBJ1-6
CASSFGQGKGSPLHF
TGTGCCAGCAGTTTTGGACAGGGAAAGGGTTCACCCCTCCACTTT
>TRBV28|once|14|TRBD1|TRBJ1-1
CASSLRDSYTEAFF
TGTGCCAGCAGTTTAAGGGACAGCTACACTGAAGCTTTCTTT
>TRBV12-3/TRBV12-4|-|13|-|TRBJ1-2
CASILGGGSGYTF
TGTGCCAGCATCCTAGGCGGGGGGTCTGGCTACACCTTC
>TRBV3-1/TRBV3-2|once|16|TRBD2|TRBJ2-1
CASSQALLAGHNEQFF
TGTGCCAGCAGCCAAGCCCTCCTAGCGGGACACAATGAGCAGTTCTTC
>TRBV6-1|-|19|TRBD1|TRBJ1-6
CASSGSGTGGLVSNSPLHF
TGTGCCAGCAGTGGTTCAGGGACAGGGGGCCTTGTGTCGAATTCACCCCTCCACTTT
>TRBV15|-|17|TRBD1|TRBJ1-5
CATSRGDRYTLNQPQHF
TGTGCCACCAGCAGGGGGGACAGGTATACTTTAAATCAGCCCCAGCATTTT
>TRBV11-2|-|15|-|TRBJ1-1
CASSHAFRGSGEAFF
TGTGCCAGCAGCCACGCCTTTCGGGGGTCGGGAGAAGCTTTCTTT
>TRBV25-1|-|13|TRBD1|TRBJ1-4
CASRAGGNEKLFF
TGTGCCAGCAGGGCAGGGGGGAATGAAAAACTGTTTTTT
>TRBV2|-|15|-|TRBJ1-4
CASSEGTATNEKLFF
TGTGCCAGCAGTGAAGGGACAGCAACTAATGAAAAACTGTTTTTT
>TRBV6-1|-|19|-|TRBJ1-2
CASSESSPLWSNLLYGYTF
TGTGCCAGCAGTGAATCATCGCCCCTTTGGAGTAATCTCCTCTATGGCTACACCTTC
>TRBV21-1|-|21|-|TRBJ2-7
CASSKGEWWWGRVAVLYEQYF
TGTGCCAGCAGCAAAGGGGAATGGTGGTGGGGCAGGGTGGCTGTCCTCTACGAGCAGTACTTC
>TRBV12-3/TRBV12-4|-|12|-|TRBJ2-2
CASSLSVGELFF
TGTGCCAGCAGTTTGTCGGTCGGGGAGCTGTTTTTT
>TRBV6-1|-|16|-|TRBJ2-2
CASSERSLTNTGELFF
TGTGCCAGCAGTGAACGGTCGTTAACGAACACCGGGGAGCTGTTTTTT
>TRBV11-2|-|16|TRBD1|TRBJ1-1
CASSLVWDRTNTEAFF
TGTGCCAGCAGCTTAGTATGGGACAGAACAAACACTGAAGCTTTCTTT
>TRBV24-1|once|15|-|TRBJ1-2
CATSAPRMGGQGYTF
TGTGCCACCAGTGCCCCCCGGATGGGGGGGCAGGGCTACACCTTC
>TRBV6-5|-|14|TRBD2|TRBJ2-3
CASTSSGSTDTQYF
TGTGCCAGCACTTCTAGCGGGAGCACAGATACGCAGTATTTT
>TRBV11-2|once|14|-|TRBJ2-1
CASSLAENYNEQFF
TGTGCCAGCAGCTTAGCGGAGAACTACAATGAGCAGTTCTTC
>TRBV7-2|-|15|TRBD1|TRBJ2-1
CASSPGTASYNEQFF
TGTGCCAGCAGCCCCGGGACAGCCTCCTACAATGAGCAGTTCTTC
>TRBV3-1/TRBV3-2|-|13|TRBD1|TRBJ1-2
CASSRMGQEGYTF
TGTGCCAGCAGCCGGATGGGACAGGAGGGATACACCTTC
>TRBV9|-|18|TRBD1|TRBJ2-7
CASSVASPTGAISYEQYF
TGTGCCAGCAGCGTAGCTTCCCCGACAGGGGCCATCTCCTACGAGCAGTACTTC
>TRBV18|-|17|TRBD2|TRBJ2-2
CASSPRGLGTNTGELFF
TGTGCCAGCTCACCACGGGGACTAGGCACGAACACCGGGGAGCTGTTTTTT
>TRBV6-5|-|14|-|TRBJ2-1
CASKTDYQSHEQFF
TGTGCCAGCAAAACGGACTACCAGTCCCATGAGCAGTTCTTC
>TRBV4-3|once|14|TRBD2|TRBJ2-1
CASSQDTSGNEQFF
TGCGCCAGCAGCCAAGACACTAGCGGCAATGAGCAGTTCTTC
>TRBV9|once|14|-|TRBJ1-1
CASSVVPENTEAFF
TGTGCCAGCAGCGTAGTCCCAGAGAACACTGAAGCTTTCTTT
>TRBV7-2|-|14|-|TRBJ1-6
CASSLDVRSSPLHF
TGTGCCAGCAGCTTAGATGTTCGGAGTTCACCCCTCCACTTT
>TRBV4-1|-|15|TRBD1|TRBJ1-5
CASSYTGGPSQPQHF
TGCGCCAGCAGCTATACAGGGGGCCCGAGTCAGCCCCAGCATTTT
>TRBV21-1|-|24|-|TRBJ1-6
CASSKAKSSDQGRGWGGYNSPLHF
TGTGCCAGCAGCAAAGCTAAGTCTAGTGATCAGGGAAGAGGGTGGGGAGGCTATAATTCACCCCTCCACTTT
>TRBV19|-|15|-|TRBJ1-4
CASSINGRADEKLFF
TGTGCCAGTAGTATAAACGGCAGGGCGGATGAAAAACTGTTTTTT
>TRBV5-1|-|16|TRBD1|TRBJ2-1
CASSVPGTGGYNEQFF
TGCGCCAGCAGCGTACCCGGGACAGGGGGCTACAATGAGCAGTTCTTC
>TRBV6-5|-|15|-|TRBJ2-2
CASSKRTAATGELFF
TGTGCCAGCAGCAAGAGGACAGCAGCCACCGGGGAGCTGTTTTTT
>TRBV11-2|-|15|-|TRBJ2-3
CASSPSGSGSDTQYF
TGTGCCAGCAGCCCATCCGGGAGTGGGTCAGATACGCAGTATTTT
>TRBV7-9|-|12|-|TRBJ1-2
CASSPGDYGYTF
TGTGCCAGCAGCCCAGGGGACTATGGCTACACCTTC